The 20 T cell receptor beta chains below come from one sample, sequenced in a study of vaccination and CD4 T cells after COVID-19. The Oncomine TCR Beta short-read assay generated sequence data from the DNA of cultured CD4+ T cells. TCRdb fed the PCR reads into MiXCR, producing one record per CDR3 protein. The profile shows several thousand distinct CDR3 sequences, approximately 15% of them singletons. Regarding treatment: roughly 11-day PBMC culture with coronavirus spike peptide pools or control peptides (ViraFEST assay). These receptors have no known antigen. Source material: CD4+ T cells from blood, cultured in vitro. The receptors come from a human donor who had recovered from COVID-19.

A remark on this clonotype: A read error may explain this, as a much larger clone is one base away. Since the CDR3 does not end with the conserved phenylalanine or tryptophan, this likely comes from a read error. The chain links TRBV5-4 to TRBJ2-5, with 8 bases fitting TRBD2. Looked up from germline, CDR1 is SGHNT and CDR2 is YYREEE (reference sequence). CDR3 length: 16 residues. The junction had 7 bases not matched to a gene; V was cut back by 2 bases and J by 1 base. The CDR3 loop reads CASSLGVLAVQETQYL. The CDR3 DNA reads as TGTGCCAGCAGCTTAGGGGTACTAGCGGTCCAAGAGACCCAGTACTTA.

The V gene is TRBV6-1, the J gene TRBJ1-1; unclear D gene. Germline-derived CDR1 and CDR2 are MNHNS and SASEGT. The length of the CDR3 is 14 residues. Trimming shortened V by 7 bases and J by 9 bases, and 21 bases separated the two germline ends. CDR3: CASTQAGEYSQAFF. The CDR3 DNA reads TGTGCCAGCACCCAGGCCGGGGAGTATTCTCAAGCTTTCTTT.

With regard to this clonotype: Just one base apart from a much larger clone, this may be a read error. The J gene is TRBJ2-5, the V gene TRBV10-3; no reliable D call. CDR1 is ENHRY and CDR2 is SYGVKD in the germline V gene. The CDR3 sequence is 14 residues long. CDR3 nucleotides: TGTGCCACCAGTTCTGACATTCTCCAAGAGACCCAGTACTTC. The encoded protein is CATSSDILQETQYF.

The CDR3 protein is CASSLSSGTVLYEQYF. CDR3 nucleotide sequence: TGTGCCAGCAGTCTCTCCTCCGGGACTGTACTCTACGAGCAGTACTTC. This rearrangement joins TRBV27 to TRBJ2-7, with D possibly being TRBD2 (6 bases). Trimming shortened V by 5 bases and J by 3 bases, and 20 bases separated the two germline ends. The CDR3 is 16 amino acids. Germline V gene sequence: CDR1 MNHEY, CDR2 SMNVEV (reference sequence).

This clonotype was seen more than once but under ten times. The CDR3 reads CASRYTDGNYEQYF. In nucleotides, the CDR3 is TGTGCCAGCAGATATACAGACGGAAACTACGAGCAGTACTTC. The chain carries TRBV7-2 and TRBJ2-7; no clear D. The germline V gene has CDR1 SGHTA and CDR2 FQGNSA. The CDR3 totals 14 residues. V lost 6 bases and J lost 3, with 15 bases in between.

The chain carries TRBV6-1 and TRBJ1-1; D may be TRBD1 (5 bases). Germline V lookup: CDR1 MNHNS, CDR2 SASEGT. Trimming removed 6 bases from V and 7 bases from J, with 15 bases in between. The CDR3 length is 13 residues. The CDR3 DNA reads TGTGCCAGCAGAAACCCAACAGGTAATGAAGCTTTCTTT. Its translation: CASRNPTGNEAFF.

In its sample, this clonotype was seen a few times. The gene calls are TRBV5-4 and TRBJ1-6; the match to TRBD1 covers 10 bases. V lost 4 bases and J lost 8; bases outside the gene matches: 6. Per the germline V gene, CDR1 is SGHNT and CDR2 is YYREEE (reference sequence). The CDR3 is 15 amino acids. DNA of the CDR3: TGTGCCAGCAGCACCGGACAGGGGGATTATTCACCCCTCCACTTT. It translates to CASSTGQGDYSPLHF.

By sample fraction, this clonotype is medium-sized. The CDR3 reads CASSPLSGGDLYNEQFF. The CDR3 coding sequence is TGTGCCAGCAGCCCCCTTAGCGGGGGCGACCTTTACAATGAGCAGTTCTTC. The chain carries TRBV2 and TRBJ2-1; 9 positions match TRBD2. Per the germline V gene, CDR1 is SNHLY and CDR2 is FYNNEI. CDR3 length: 17 residues. After removal of 6 bases from V and 4 bases from J, the junction contained 13 bases not matched to a gene.

This clonotype was counted only a few times. This chain connects TRBV12-3 or TRBV12-4 to TRBJ2-7; D remains unclear. Trimming took off 7 bases at V and 0 bases at J, with 13 bases between the two ends. The CDR3 is 14 residues long. CDR3 loop: CASTPLLSSYEQYF. The DNA for the CDR3 is TGTGCCAGCACCCCCCTGTTGAGCTCCTACGAGCAGTACTTC.

The chain employs TRBV11-2 and TRBJ1-2, with TRBD1 matching over 8 bases. V gave up 4 bases and J gave up 6 bases; unmatched junction bases: 10. Germline-derived CDR1 and CDR2 are SGHAT and FQNNGV. The CDR3 extends over 15 amino acids. CDR3 nucleotide sequence: TGTGCCAGCAGCTCCCACACAAGACAGGGGAATGGCTACACCTTC. It yields the protein CASSSHTRQGNGYTF.

The rearrangement uses TRBV12-3 or TRBV12-4 and TRBJ1-1; D is perhaps TRBD1 (6 bases). V gave up 3 bases and J gave up 5 bases, with 13 bases separating them. The CDR3 is 14 amino acids. The CDR3 DNA is TGTGCCAGCAGTTTGGGGGGGCGGCAAACTGAAGCTTTCTTT. Residues: CASSLGGRQTEAFF.

This clonotype was detected once. Germline is not matched at one junction end, which may reflect a read error. The genes are TRBV20-1 and TRBJ2-6; D remains unclear. The CDR3 extends over 16 amino acids. Germline lookup yields CDR1 DFQATT and CDR2 SNEGSKA (reference sequence). The CDR3 protein is CGARHSRPSGANVLTF. CDR3 coding DNA: TGCGGTGCTAGACACAGTCGACCCTCTGGGGCCAACGTCCTGACTTTC.

Points on this clonotype: One junction end disagrees with the germline gene, perhaps due to a read error. CDR3 region: CASSLGLAGSDTQYF. The CDR3 DNA reads as TGTGCTAGCAGTTTGGGACTAGCGGGGTCAGATACGCAGTATTTT. V gene TRBV7-7 combines with J gene TRBJ2-3; 13 nucleotides line up with TRBD2. Germline CDR1 SSHAT, CDR2 FNYEAQ (reference sequence). The CDR3 consists of 15 residues.

The V and J genes are TRBV28 and TRBJ1-2; D is ambiguous. Trimming removed 7 bases from V and 4 bases from J, with 10 bases in between. This CDR3 is built from 12 residues. Germline CDR1 reads MDHEN; CDR2 reads SYDVKM. CDR3 bases: TGTGCCAGCACTCGAGTTGGCTATGGCTACACCTTC. Its translation is CASTRVGYGYTF.

The genes are TRBV5-1 and TRBJ2-7; D is possibly TRBD1 or TRBD2 (5 bases each). The V end was cut by 9 bases, the J end by 1 base, with 20 bases between. This CDR3 spans 15 amino acids. Looked up from germline, CDR1 is SGHRS and CDR2 is YFSETQ. CDR3: CAILPGTEDSYEQYF. The DNA of the CDR3 is TGCGCCATCCTCCCCGGGACGGAGGATTCCTACGAGCAGTACTTC.

Only a few counts were recorded for this clonotype. The rearrangement joins TRBV29-1 to TRBJ2-3; D not certain. Germline-derived CDR1 and CDR2 are SQVTM and ANQGSEA. Trimming pared 7 bases from V and 5 bases from J, leaving 16 bases between. This CDR3 region has 13 residues. The CDR3 bases are TGCAGCGCCTCGAGACCCGAAGGAGATACGCAGTATTTT. Its protein product is CSASRPEGDTQYF.

There are a few counts of this clonotype. The chain carries TRBV12-3 or TRBV12-4 and TRBJ2-3; TRBD1 matches at 8 bases. The junction had 6 bases not matched to a gene; V was cut back by 1 base and J by 6 bases. The CDR3 has 15 residues. CDR3 sequence (DNA): TGTGCCAGCAGTTTAGGCCTGGACAGGGAGGATACGCAGTATTTT. Translated: CASSLGLDREDTQYF.

The chain is built from TRBV4-2 and TRBJ2-2; no clear D gene. Germline-derived CDR1 and CDR2 are LGHNA and YNFKEQ. The CDR3 runs 13 residues. Trimming shortened V by 1 base and J by 6 bases, and 6 bases separated the two germline ends. The chain's CDR3 is CASSQVLAGELFF. In DNA form, the CDR3 reads TGTGCCAGCAGCCAAGTTTTAGCCGGGGAGCTGTTTTTT.

For this clonotype: It is unclear where the CDR3 begins or ends on the DNA, so no DNA is shown, and the CDR3 is as TCRdb lists it. J is TRBJ2-7 and V is TRBV7-5; the DNA was not used to check the table's D call, TRBD1. TRBV7-5 is a pseudogene. A total of 16 residues make up the CDR3, ends included. The CDR3: CISVPEATREFNEQYF.

The V and J genes are TRBV2 and TRBJ2-2, with 9 bases lining up with TRBD2. In germline, CDR1 is SNHLY, CDR2 FYNNEI. There are 16 residues in the CDR3. Losses at the gene ends were 5 bases for V and 1 base for J; bases not matched to a gene: 5. CDR3 residues: CASSSTSGLNTGELFF. CDR3 nucleotide sequence: TGTGCCAGCAGTTCAACTAGCGGGTTGAACACCGGGGAGCTGTTTTTT. The full variable domain, in which reference TRBV2 and TRBJ2-2 provide the parts outside the CDR3, is EPEVTQTPSHQVTQMGQEVILRCVPISNHLYFYWYRQILGQKVEFLVSFYNNEISEKSEIFDDQFSVERPDGSNFTLKIRSTKLEDSAMYFCASSSTSGLNTGELFFGEGSRLTVL.